This TCR beta chain was retrieved from a study of response to subunit inactivated influenza vaccine. MiXCR, run by TCRdb on the RT-PCR reads, gives a single entry per CDR3 protein. The sample consists of roughly 780,000 distinct CDR3 sequences, around a sixth of them appearing once. Trimming removed 0 bases from V and 6 bases from J, with 13 bases in between. Germline V gene data show CDR1 as LGHNA and CDR2 as YSLEER. The CDR3 length is 15 residues. This TCR was sampled from a man between 45 and 60 years old who received an inactivated influenza vaccine. The V and J genes are TRBV4-3 and TRBJ2-3, with D tentatively TRBD1 (6 bases). Sequenced material: PBMCs from blood, taken approximately 5 days after vaccination. CDR3 residues: CASSQDWQGSDTQYF. The DNA of the CDR3 is TGCGCCAGCAGCCAAGATTGGCAGGGGAGCGATACGCAGTATTTT.